This T cell receptor beta chain was recovered during a study of cytomegalovirus exposure and HLA in healthy donors. The data were produced by immunoSEQ multiplex PCR, yet TCRdb's version contains in-frame clones alone and is incomplete. The sample yields fewer than 150,000 clones, around 88% seen once. The sequence derives from a young woman in good health and CMV-seropositive. Sequenced input: PBMCs.

The CDR3: CASSQVSNSGANVLTF. In DNA form, the CDR3 reads TGTGCCAGCAGCCAAGTTTCCAACTCTGGGGCCAACGTCCTGACTTTC. The gene calls are TRBV4-2 and TRBJ2-6; D is undetermined. The CDR3 covers 16 residues. V was trimmed by 1 base and J by 0 bases, leaving 7 bases between them. Germline V gives CDR1 LGHNA, CDR2 YNFKEQ.